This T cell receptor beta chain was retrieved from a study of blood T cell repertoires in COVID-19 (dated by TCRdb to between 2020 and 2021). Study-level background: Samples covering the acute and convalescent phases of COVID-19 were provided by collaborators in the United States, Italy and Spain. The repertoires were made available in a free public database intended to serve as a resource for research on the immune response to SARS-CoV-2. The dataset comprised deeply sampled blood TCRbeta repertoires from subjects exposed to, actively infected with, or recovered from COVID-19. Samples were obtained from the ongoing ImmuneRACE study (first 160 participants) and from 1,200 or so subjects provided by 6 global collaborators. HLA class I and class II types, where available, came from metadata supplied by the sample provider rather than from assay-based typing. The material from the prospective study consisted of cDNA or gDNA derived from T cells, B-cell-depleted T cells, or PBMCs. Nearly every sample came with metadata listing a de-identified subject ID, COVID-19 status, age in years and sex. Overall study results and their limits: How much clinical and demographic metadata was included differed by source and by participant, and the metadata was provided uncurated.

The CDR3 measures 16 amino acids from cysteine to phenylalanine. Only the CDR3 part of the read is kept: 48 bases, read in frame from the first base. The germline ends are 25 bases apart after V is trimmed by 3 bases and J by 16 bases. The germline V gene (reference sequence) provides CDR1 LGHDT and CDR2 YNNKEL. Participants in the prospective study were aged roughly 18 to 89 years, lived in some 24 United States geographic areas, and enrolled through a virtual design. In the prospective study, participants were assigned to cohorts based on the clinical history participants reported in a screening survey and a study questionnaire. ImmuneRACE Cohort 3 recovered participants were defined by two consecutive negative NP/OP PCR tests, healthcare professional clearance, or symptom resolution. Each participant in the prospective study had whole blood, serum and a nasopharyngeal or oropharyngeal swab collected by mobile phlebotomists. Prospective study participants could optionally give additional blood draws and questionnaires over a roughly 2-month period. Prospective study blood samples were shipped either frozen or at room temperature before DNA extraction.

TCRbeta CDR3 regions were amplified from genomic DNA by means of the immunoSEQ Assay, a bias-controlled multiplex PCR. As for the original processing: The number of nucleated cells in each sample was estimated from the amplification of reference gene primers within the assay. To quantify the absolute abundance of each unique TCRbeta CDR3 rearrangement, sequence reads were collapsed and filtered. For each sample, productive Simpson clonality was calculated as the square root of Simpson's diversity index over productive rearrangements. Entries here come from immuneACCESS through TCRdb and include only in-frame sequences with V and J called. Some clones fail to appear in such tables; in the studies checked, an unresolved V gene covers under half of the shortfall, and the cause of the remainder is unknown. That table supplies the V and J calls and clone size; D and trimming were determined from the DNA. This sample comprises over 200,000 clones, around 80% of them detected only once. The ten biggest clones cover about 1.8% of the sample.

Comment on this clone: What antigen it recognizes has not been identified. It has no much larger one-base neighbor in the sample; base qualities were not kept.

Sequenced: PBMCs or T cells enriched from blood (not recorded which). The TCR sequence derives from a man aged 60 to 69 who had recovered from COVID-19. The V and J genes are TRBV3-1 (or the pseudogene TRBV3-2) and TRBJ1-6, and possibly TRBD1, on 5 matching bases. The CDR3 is CASSHRDLGSTKQLHF. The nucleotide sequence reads TGTGCCAGCAGCCACAGGGATCTCGGATCCACCAAGCAACTCCACTTT.